A single T cell receptor (beta chain) is shown here with its context. Its specificity is not known. Germline CDR1 SGHTA, CDR2 FQGNSA. The length of the CDR3 is 13 residues. The ends were cut back, 6 bases at V and 6 bases at J, with 12 bases in the middle. The sample belongs to a study of response to subunit inactivated influenza vaccine. Points from the study as a whole: Every seasonal influenza vaccination brings in few new T cells, the authors suggested.

A single record per CDR3 protein comes from TCRdb applying MiXCR to the RT-PCR reads. The sample consists of around 180,000 distinct CDR3 sequences, approximately 9.2% of them appearing once. The sequenced sample was non-naive T cells sorted from PBMCs, obtained on the day of vaccination. The chain recombines TRBV7-2 with TRBJ2-1; D is unresolved. The TCR sequence derives from a man aged 45-65 years who received an inactivated influenza vaccine. CDR3 nucleotides: TGTGCCAGCAGTTCGAGCCACGCCAATGAGCAGTTCTTC. Translated, it gives CASSSSHANEQFF.